The 26 T cell receptor beta chains given below trace back to one sample, sequenced in a study of T cell changes during pregnancy in multiple sclerosis. The protocol was immunoSEQ multiplex PCR, while the TCRdb copy is restricted to in-frame clones and leaves out a portion. The sample shows about 28,000 clones, 90% to 95% of them seen only once. Sequencing used CD8+ T cells from peripheral blood mononuclear cells, obtained before pregnancy. These receptors were obtained from a female donor with multiple sclerosis, enrolled in a pregnancy study.

This clone has only one observation. The chain recombines TRBV6-1 with TRBJ2-2, with D hard to call. The CDR3 is made up of 12 amino acids. V lost 6 bases and J 12 bases, leaving 14 bases between the germline ends. The germline CDR1 and CDR2 sequences are MNHNS and SASEGT. The CDR3 region has the DNA TGTGCCAGCAGCCCTTCTGGTTACAAGCTGTTTTTT. It codes for CASSPSGYKLFF.

This rearrangement joins TRBV9 to TRBJ2-3, with a possible D match to TRBD2 (6 bases). V dropped 3 bases and J dropped 0 bases, with 11 bases sitting between them. Germline values: CDR1 SGDLS, CDR2 YYNGEE. This CDR3 is built from 15 residues. CDR3 in amino acids: CASSGSGLSTDTQYF. The CDR3 DNA reads as TGTGCCAGCAGCGGAAGCGGGCTAAGCACAGATACGCAGTATTTT.

V usage is TRBV28 and J usage is TRBJ2-1; 10 bases map to TRBD1. Germline V gene data show CDR1 as MDHEN and CDR2 as SYDVKM. With V trimmed by 6 bases and J by 9 bases, 17 bases remained unmatched. CDR3 length: 17 amino acids. The CDR3 region is CASSQNREGQGKGEQFF. The DNA for the CDR3 is TGTGCCAGCAGCCAAAACAGGGAGGGACAGGGGAAAGGTGAGCAGTTCTTC.

Regarding this clone: This specimen includes other DNA sequences encoding the same CDR3. V is TRBV25-1 and J is TRBJ1-1; D not resolved. The CDR3 length is 15 residues. Trimming removed 0 bases at V and 3 bases at J, with 11 bases between. The germline V gene encodes CDR1 MGHDK and CDR2 SYGVNS. The CDR3 here is CASSEYSPSDTEAFF. CDR3 in DNA: TGTGCCAGCAGTGAATATAGTCCGTCGGACACTGAAGCTTTCTTT.

Points on this clone: One end of the junction does not line up with germline, which may come from a read error. The chain uses TRBV11-2 and TRBJ2-1, with TRBD2 matching over 16 bases. The CDR3 extends over 17 amino acids. Per the germline V gene, CDR1 is SGHAT and CDR2 is FQNNGV. The CDR3, as DNA: TGTGCCAGCAGCTTAGTGGGGGGACTAGCGGGAGGGCCCTCCGGGGTCTTC. Encoded protein: CASSLVGGLAGGPSGVF. Drawing the rest from reference TRBV11-2 and TRBJ2-1, the complete variable domain is EAGVAQSPRYKIIEKRQSVAFWCNPISGHATLYWYQQILGQGPKLLIQFQNNGVVDDSQLPKDRFSAERLKGVDSTLKIQPAKLEDSAVYLCASSLVGGLAGGPSGVFGPGTRLTVL.

The rearrangement uses TRBV29-1 and TRBJ1-5; 8 bases map to TRBD1. CDR3 size: 14 residues. Germline V gene data show CDR1 as SQVTM and CDR2 as ANQGSEA. Trimming cost V 4 bases and J 6 bases; bases outside gene matches: 8. The CDR3 protein is CSVVQGAESQPQHF. CDR3 coding DNA: TGCAGCGTTGTTCAGGGGGCGGAGAGTCAGCCCCAGCATTTT. Filled out from reference TRBV29-1 and TRBJ1-5, the complete variable domain reads SAVISQKPSRDICQRGTSLTIQCQVDSQVTMMFWYRQQPGQSLTLIATANQGSEATYESGFVIDKFPISRPNLTFSTLTVSNMSPEDSSIYLCSVVQGAESQPQHFGDGTRLSIL.

V usage is TRBV7-8 and J usage is TRBJ2-7, with TRBD2 matching over 13 bases. Per the germline V gene, CDR1 is SGHVS and CDR2 is FQNEAQ. The trim removed 8 bases at V and 6 bases at J, leaving 10 bases unmatched. The CDR3 consists of 15 residues. CDR3 in DNA: TGTGCCAGCGGACTAGCGGGAGCAGGGACCGTCGAGCAGTACTTC. Amino acids: CASGLAGAGTVEQYF.

This chain links TRBV7-6 with TRBJ2-1; D perhaps matches TRBD1 (6 bases). Germline lookup yields CDR1 SGHVS and CDR2 FNYEAQ. The CDR3 sequence is 14 residues long. V lost 1 base and J lost 7, with 11 bases in between. This CDR3 reads CASSLVTGMNEQFF. The CDR3 DNA follows: TGTGCCAGCAGCTTAGTAACAGGGATGAATGAGCAGTTCTTC.

The chain combines TRBV7-3 with TRBJ2-2; TRBD1 aligns across 9 bases. CDR3 size: 17 residues. The germline V gene has CDR1 SGHTA and CDR2 FQGTGA. V lost 5 bases, J lost 3 bases, and 10 bases stayed unmatched. In DNA form, the CDR3 reads TGTGCCAGCAGCCCAACCGGGACAGGGCGAGACACCGGGGAGCTGTTTTTT. Protein: CASSPTGTGRDTGELFF.

V is TRBV11-3 and J is TRBJ2-1; 11 nucleotides line up with TRBD2. The CDR3 consists of 15 residues. Germline trimming cut 5 bases from V and 7 bases from J; bases unmatched to any gene: 7. Germline loops: CDR1 SGHNT, CDR2 YENEEA. The CDR3 reads CASSQGGLAENEQFF. The CDR3 DNA is TGTGCCAGCAGCCAGGGGGGACTAGCGGAAAATGAGCAGTTCTTC.

V gene TRBV7-6 combines with J gene TRBJ2-7, with a weak D call TRBD2 (6 bases). CDR1 and CDR2 (germline): SGHVS, FNYEAQ. The CDR3 is 13 residues long. V was pared by 2 bases and J by 2 bases, with 7 bases between. CDR3 in amino acids: CASSLSGAYEQYF. The CDR3 bases are TGTGCCAGCAGCTTATCGGGGGCCTACGAGCAGTACTTC.

The chain couples TRBV30 to TRBJ1-1; D is perhaps TRBD1 (6 bases). From germline, CDR1 is GTSNPN and CDR2 SVGIG (reference sequence). V was shortened by 0 bases and J by 5 bases, with 10 bases between the two germline ends. The CDR3 extends over 13 amino acids. Here the CDR3 reads CAWSVAGVTEAFF. The CDR3 DNA sequence: TGTGCCTGGAGTGTAGCAGGGGTAACTGAAGCTTTCTTT.

This clone came up once. The V and J genes are TRBV27 and TRBJ2-5; 13 positions agree with TRBD2. CDR1 is MNHEY and CDR2 is SMNVEV in the germline V gene (reference sequence). Unmatched junction bases numbered 9, after V lost 6 bases and J lost 5 bases. The CDR3 spans 16 residues. The chain's CDR3 is CASSPLGLAGAETQYF. CDR3 sequence (DNA): TGTGCCAGCAGCCCACTCGGACTAGCGGGAGCGGAGACCCAGTACTTC.

The genes are TRBV4-3 and TRBJ2-1; 7 bases map to TRBD2. The CDR3 extends over 16 amino acids. With V trimmed by 0 bases and J by 4 bases, 6 bases remained unmatched. Germline V gene lookup returns CDR1 LGHNA and CDR2 YSLEER. The chain's CDR3 is CASSQDWASGYNEQFF. The CDR3 DNA is TGCGCCAGCAGCCAAGATTGGGCTAGCGGATACAATGAGCAGTTCTTC.

This clone has a single count. The rearrangement links TRBV4-2 to TRBJ1-5; possibly TRBD1 for D (5 bases). CDR3 length: 15 amino acids. V dropped 2 bases and J dropped 7 bases, with 15 bases sitting between them. Per germline, CDR1 LGHNA and CDR2 YNFKEQ. The CDR3: CASSQSREEGQPQHF. The CDR3 region has the DNA TGTGCCAGCAGCCAATCCAGGGAGGAGGGACAGCCCCAGCATTTT.

A single count supports this clone. V usage is TRBV9 and J usage is TRBJ2-3; TRBD2 agrees at 13 bases. Per germline, CDR1 SGDLS and CDR2 YYNGEE. The length of the CDR3 is 16 residues. V was pared by 5 bases and J by 4 bases, with 7 bases of the junction left unmatched. The chain's CDR3 is CASSEGLAGVADTQYF. In nucleotides, the CDR3 is TGTGCCAGCAGTGAAGGACTAGCGGGAGTAGCAGATACGCAGTATTTT.

The chain has TRBV28 and TRBJ2-5, with 7 bases fitting TRBD2. This CDR3 spans 14 amino acids. V lost 5 bases to trimming and J lost 5 bases; unmatched junction nucleotides: 8. CDR1 and CDR2 from the germline V gene are MDHEN and SYDVKM. The CDR3 coding sequence is TGTGCCAGCAGTCCGCGACTAGCAGGGGAGACCCAGTACTTC. It codes for CASSPRLAGETQYF.

The chain links TRBV4-3 to TRBJ2-1, with 10 bases fitting TRBD1. Germline V CDR1 and CDR2: LGHNA, YSLEER. The CDR3 totals 16 residues. V gave up 3 bases and J gave up 7 bases; unmatched junction bases: 9. CDR3 nucleotides: TGCGCCAGCAGCCACCTGACAGGGGGCGTGGGAAATGAGCAGTTCTTC. It is translated as CASSHLTGGVGNEQFF.

This sequence joins TRBV4-1 and TRBJ1-4, with 10 nucleotides matching TRBD1. V shed 3 bases, J shed 8 bases, and the junction held 3 bases outside the gene matches. From germline, CDR1 is MGHRA and CDR2 YSYEKL. This CDR3 region has 14 residues. The CDR3 nucleotides are TGCGCCAGCAGCCAGTGGACAGGGGGGGAAAAACTGTTTTTT. Translated, it gives CASSQWTGGEKLFF.

The V call is TRBV19, the J call TRBJ2-5, with D hard to call. Trimming removed 0 bases at V and 5 bases at J, with 7 bases between. Germline values: CDR1 LNHDA, CDR2 SQIVND (reference sequence). The CDR3 is 13 residues long. CDR3: CASSIDLGETQYF. CDR3 coding DNA: TGTGCCAGTAGTATAGATCTCGGGGAGACCCAGTACTTC.

The V gene is TRBV7-2, the J gene TRBJ2-7; 10 bases align to TRBD2. The V gene's germline CDR1 is SGHTA and CDR2 FQGNSA. V gave up 5 bases and J gave up 6 bases; unmatched junction bases: 13. The CDR3 covers 16 residues. The CDR3, as DNA: TGTGCCAGCAGCCCTCGGACTAGCGGAGGCGGGCCCGAGCAGTACTTC. This sequence encodes CASSPRTSGGGPEQYF.

The chain carries TRBV27 and TRBJ2-1, with TRBD1 identical over 7 bases. The CDR3 extends over 16 amino acids. Germline CDR1 MNHEY, CDR2 SMNVEV (reference sequence). With 5 bases clipped from V and 8 bases from J, the junction kept 15 bases outside the gene matches. The CDR3 sequence is CASSMGTALLHDEQFF. The CDR3 nucleotides read TGTGCCAGCAGTATGGGGACAGCTCTACTACACGATGAGCAGTTCTTC.

This chain joins TRBV29-1 and TRBJ1-1; perhaps TRBD1 as D (6 bases). Trimming removed 7 bases at V and 0 bases at J, with 9 bases between. Germline loops: CDR1 SQVTM, CDR2 ANQGSEA. CDR3 size: 12 residues. CDR3 in amino acids: CSATGLNTEAFF. The CDR3 DNA is TGCAGCGCTACAGGGCTGAACACTGAAGCTTTCTTT.

This chain uses TRBV4-1 with TRBJ2-1, with a possible D match to TRBD2 (5 bases). CDR3 length: 13 residues. Looked up from germline, CDR1 is MGHRA and CDR2 is YSYEKL. V was cut by 3 bases and J by 8 bases, with 11 bases left in between. The CDR3: CASSHKGAYEQFF. The CDR3 nucleotides read TGCGCCAGCAGCCACAAGGGAGCCTATGAGCAGTTCTTC.

The V call is TRBV7-9, the J call TRBJ2-7, with D unclear. V gave up 3 bases and J gave up 7 bases, with 7 bases separating them. The CDR3 length is 11 residues. Looked up from germline, CDR1 is SEHNR and CDR2 is FQNEAQ (reference sequence). The CDR3: CASSFSAEQYF. The DNA for the CDR3 is TGTGCCAGCAGCTTTTCAGCGGAGCAGTACTTC.

The chain is built from TRBV7-9 and TRBJ2-2; 15 bases map to TRBD2. The trim removed 0 bases at V and 1 base at J, leaving 3 bases unmatched. Per the germline V gene, CDR1 is SEHNR and CDR2 is FQNEAQ (reference sequence). The CDR3 is made up of 19 amino acids. CDR3 DNA: TGTGCCAGCAGCTTAGCAGGGACTAGCGGGAGGATGAACACCGGGGAGCTGTTTTTT. Its protein product is CASSLAGTSGRMNTGELFF.